The T cell receptor (beta chain) under discussion was sequenced for a study of Ad26.COV2.S vaccination and SARS-CoV-2 variants. About the study: Once, or twice with 56 days between doses, Ad26.COV2.S was given intramuscularly.

Study findings and constraints: Vaccine and placebo recipients had comparable breadth of non-spike TCRs. There was reportedly substantial breadth in spike-specific CD8+ and CD4+ T cell responses after vaccination.

This clone was seen once. Its antigen is undetermined. The treatment: some 20 received Ad26.COV2.S at low or high dose, single or two shots; roughly five received placebo; per-sample allocation not given. Collection of the samples took place on day 63 after the first injection of vaccine or placebo. The protocol was immunoSEQ multiplex PCR, while the TCRdb copy is restricted to in-frame clones and leaves out a portion. The profile shows over 300,000 clones, about 80% of them singletons. In germline, CDR1 is KGHSH, CDR2 LQKENI. The J segment lost 9 bases and the V segment lost 1 base, leaving 13 bases of the junction unmatched. CDR3 length: 16 residues.

The origin of this receptor is a person aged 18 to 59 who received the Ad26.COV2.S COVID-19 vaccine or a placebo. Sequenced here: peripheral blood, sampled in a trial of Ad26.COV2.S vaccine versus placebo. J is TRBJ1-2 and V is TRBV18; 8 positions agree with TRBD1. The CDR3: CASSPLPAQGAGSYTF. CDR3 coding DNA: TGTGCCAGCTCACCACTGCCCGCCCAGGGGGCGGGTAGCTACACCTTC.